A single count supports the clone carrying this T cell receptor (beta chain). Each CDR3 protein is one row after TCRdb ran MiXCR on the 5' RACE reads. The sample yields some 29,000 distinct CDR3 sequences, more than 5.5% seen once. The sample is drawn from a study of CD8 T cells in ankylosing spondylitis. There are 17 residues in the CDR3. With 4 bases clipped from V and 7 bases from J, the junction kept 12 bases outside the gene matches. Germline V gene lookup returns CDR1 DFQATT and CDR2 SNEGSKA (reference sequence). Sequenced input: blood, either unsorted or a sorted T cell fraction (not recorded which). The J gene is TRBJ2-1, the V gene TRBV20-1; TRBD2 matches 14 bases. The receptor comes from a male donor with ankylosing spondylitis or in good health (not recorded which). In nucleotides, the CDR3 is TGCAGTGCTACCGAGACTAGCGGGAGGGCGGGGGGGAATGAGCAGTTCTTC. Translation gives CSATETSGRAGGNEQFF.